These 14 T cell receptor beta chains share one sample of origin, sequenced in a study of cytomegalovirus exposure and HLA in healthy donors. Generated by immunoSEQ multiplex PCR, the TCRdb table keeps only in-frame clones and is missing some. The table lists 260,000 or so clones, 80% to 90% of them singletons, with 2.5% to 3% in the top ten. The sequenced sample was PBMCs. Receptors originate from a man between 18 and 29 years old in good health and CMV-seronegative.

The rearrangement joins TRBV14 to TRBJ2-2; D is unresolved. This CDR3 region has 15 residues. V was clipped by 1 base and J by 3 bases, with 9 bases between them. Germline loops: CDR1 SGHDN, CDR2 FVKESK. As DNA, the CDR3 is TGTGCCAGCAGCCAAGGTTTGAGGTACACCGGGGAGCTGTTTTTT. Amino acid sequence: CASSQGLRYTGELFF.

The sample holds one count of this clone. The chain carries TRBV18 and TRBJ2-3; 9 positions match TRBD1. V was pared by 3 bases and J by 3 bases, with 10 bases of the junction left unmatched. This CDR3 spans 17 amino acids. In germline, CDR1 is KGHSH, CDR2 LQKENI. The CDR3 DNA is TGTGCCAGCTCACCTCCGGACAGGGGAGGTGTTACAGATACGCAGTATTTT. Residues: CASSPPDRGGVTDTQYF. The full variable domain, its missing parts supplied by reference TRBV18 and TRBJ2-3, is NAGVMQNPRHLVRRRGQEARLRCSPMKGHSHVYWYRQLPEEGLKFMVYLQKENIIDESGMPKERFSAEFPKEGPSILRIQQVVRGDSAAYFCASSPPDRGGVTDTQYFGPGTRLTVL.

This clone was observed once. The V call is TRBV6-5, the J call TRBJ2-1; 9 nucleotides match TRBD2. J gave up 5 bases and V 2 bases, and 4 bases lay outside the gene matches. The CDR3 length is 15 residues. The germline CDR1 and CDR2 sequences are MNHEY and SVGAGI. The DNA for the CDR3 is TGTGCCAGCAGTTACGGCGGGGGGGGGAACAATGAGCAGTTCTTC. Protein product: CASSYGGGGNNEQFF.

This clone was observed a handful of times. V and J are TRBV5-6 and TRBJ1-3; 8 nucleotides line up with TRBD1. Losses at the gene ends were 6 bases for V and 7 bases for J; bases not matched to a gene: 9. Looked up from germline, CDR1 is SGHDT and CDR2 is YYEEEE. This CDR3 has 14 amino acids. Here the CDR3 DNA reads TGTGCCAGCACCCGGGACAGGAGGGAGAACACCATATATTTT. Its protein product is CASTRDRRENTIYF.

This clone was counted only a few times. V gene TRBV11-3 combines with J gene TRBJ2-7; 8 bases line up with TRBD1. The CDR3 length is 16 residues. V lost 1 base, J lost 5 bases, and 10 bases stayed unmatched. Germline assignment: CDR1 SGHNT and CDR2 YENEEA. In DNA form, the CDR3 reads TGTGCCAGCAGCTTAGGTCCCGGACAGGGACTCAACGAGCAGTACTTC. This encodes CASSLGPGQGLNEQYF.

The chain joins TRBV4-3 to TRBJ1-1; tentative D call: TRBD1 (5 bases). Trimming took 0 bases from V and 8 from J, leaving 13 bases between them. Germline V lookup: CDR1 LGHNA, CDR2 YSLEER. The CDR3 contains 14 residues. The CDR3 DNA reads TGCGCCAGCAGCCAAGACGCCCAGGGAAGAGAAGCTTTCTTT. Translation gives CASSQDAQGREAFF.

The chain combines TRBV4-1 with TRBJ2-1; a possible D gene is TRBD1 (6 bases). Trimming left V 3 bases short and J 2 bases short, with 11 bases between. The CDR3 length is 15 residues. CDR1 and CDR2 (germline): MGHRA, YSYEKL. In nucleotides, the CDR3 is TGCGCCAGCAGCCACCAACAGGGTCCCTACAATGAGCAGTTCTTC. This encodes CASSHQQGPYNEQFF.

The chain combines TRBV5-6 with TRBJ2-2; 8 bases line up with TRBD1. V shed 2 bases, J shed 3 bases, and the junction held 3 bases outside the gene matches. Germline CDR1 and CDR2: SGHDT and YYEEEE. This CDR3 is built from 15 residues. Here the CDR3 reads CASSFRTGYTGELFF. The CDR3, as DNA: TGTGCCAGCAGCTTTAGGACAGGGTACACCGGGGAGCTGTTTTTT.

The DNA of the CDR3 is TGTGCCAGCAGAGCTCGAGGGATCGGGGAGCTGTTTTTT. As protein: CASRARGIGELFF. The rearrangement links TRBV28 to TRBJ2-2; D is perhaps TRBD2 (5 bases). Trimming took 6 bases from V and 7 from J, leaving 12 bases between them. The CDR3 totals 13 residues. Germline CDR1 reads MDHEN; CDR2 reads SYDVKM.

The rearrangement uses TRBV6-5 and TRBJ1-1, with D uncertain. CDR1 and CDR2 from the germline V gene are MNHEY and SVGAGI. There are 13 residues in the CDR3. Trimming removed 2 bases from V and 8 bases from J, with 12 bases in between. In DNA form, the CDR3 reads TGTGCCAGCAGTTACCGTGTAGAAAGCGAAGCTTTCTTT. Translation: CASSYRVESEAFF.

The V call is TRBV5-1, the J call TRBJ2-7, with TRBD2 identical over 7 bases. The V segment lost 3 bases and the J segment 1 base; nucleotides outside the gene matches: 1. Germline CDR1 reads SGHRS; CDR2 reads YFSETQ. This CDR3 spans 13 amino acids. CDR3 coding DNA: TGCGCCAGCAGCTGGGGGGGATCCTACGAGCAGTACTTC. Amino acid sequence: CASSWGGSYEQYF.

The V and J genes are TRBV4-2 and TRBJ2-2; TRBD2 matches at 8 bases. The V and J ends lost 1 base and 3 bases, in that order; junction bases with no gene match: 13. Germline CDR1 is LGHNA and CDR2 is YNFKEQ. The CDR3 length is 19 residues. CDR3 nucleotide sequence: TGTGCCAGCAGCCAAGTTTGGGCAGCGGGAGTCTCGTACACCGGGGAGCTGTTTTTT. It translates to CASSQVWAAGVSYTGELFF.

The chain joins TRBV6-4 to TRBJ2-7; D may be TRBD1 (5 bases). CDR1 and CDR2 from the germline V gene are MRHNA and SNTAGT. The CDR3 extends over 13 amino acids. The ends were cut back, 7 bases at V and 0 bases at J, with 10 bases in the middle. The CDR3 sequence is CASMGRISYEQYF. CDR3 bases: TGTGCCAGCATGGGGCGGATCTCCTACGAGCAGTACTTC.

This sequence joins TRBV6-4 and TRBJ2-6; unclear D gene. The CDR3 is 14 residues long. The V end lost 4 bases, the J end lost 0 bases, and 4 bases lay between the germline ends. Germline-derived CDR1 and CDR2 are MRHNA and SNTAGT. The CDR3 spells CASSVFSGANVLTF. In DNA form, the CDR3 reads TGTGCCAGCAGTGTCTTCTCTGGGGCCAACGTCCTGACTTTC.